The entry below describes one T cell receptor (beta chain). This specimen comes from a study of blood T cell repertoires in COVID-19. Study information: Spain, Italy and the United States supplied samples that represented acute and convalescent COVID-19. From T cells, B-cell-depleted T cells, or PBMCs came the material, which was cDNA or gDNA.

As handled by the study authors: Nucleated cell number was recorded as an estimate derived from reference gene primer amplification. Only in-frame clones appear in the TCRdb table, and some are missing; sequencing was by immunoSEQ multiplex PCR. That table gives V, J and clone size, and the DNA gave D and trimming. The table includes about 120,000 clones, roughly 80% detected once. CDR3 length: 15 amino acids. Germline CDR1 reads SGHRS; CDR2 reads YFSETQ. Trimming removed 1 base at V and 4 bases at J, with 14 bases between. The chain combines TRBV5-1 with TRBJ1-1; maybe TRBD1 (5 bases). This TCR was recovered from a man between 65 and 85 years old with acute or convalescent COVID-19. The sequenced sample consisted of peripheral blood. Here the CDR3 reads CASSLNTGGPTEAFF. The CDR3 region has the DNA TGCGCCAGCAGCTTGAATACCGGGGGTCCCACTGAAGCTTTCTTT.